The source of this T cell receptor beta chain is a study of blood T cell repertoires in COVID-19. Turning to the study itself: Whether acute or convalescent, the COVID-19 samples came from the United States, Italy and Spain.

In the source study's methods: Reference gene primer amplification gave estimated nucleated cell counts. Repertoires were generated with immunoSEQ multiplex PCR, while TCRdb's copy carries only in-frame clones and drops some. The V and J calls and clone size were taken over from that table, and D and trimming were inferred from the DNA. This sample has roughly 330,000 clones, with approximately 84% found just once. This CDR3 comprises 13 residues. V lost 7 bases to trimming and J lost 2 bases, with 10 bases between them. Germline V gene sequence: CDR1 MNHEY, CDR2 SMNVEV (reference sequence). Study members were between about 18 and 89 years old and lived in 24 US regions. Cohorts were based on clinical histories the participants reported. This clone occurred once.

The material sequenced was PBMCs or T cells enriched from blood (not recorded which). This chain uses TRBV27 with TRBJ2-3, with a tentative D call TRBD2 (5 bases). The clonotype comes from a woman aged 18-29 years who had recovered from COVID-19. CDR3 in amino acids: CASTGLATDTQYF. DNA for the CDR3: TGTGCCAGCACGGGGTTAGCCACAGATACGCAGTATTTT.